These 13 T cell receptor beta chains share one sample of origin, sequenced in a study of beta chain features in type 1 diabetes. Study-wide findings and caveats: People with Type 1 diabetes carried modestly yet significantly shorter TCRB CDR3s in all four CD4+ subsets.

Expressed TCRB transcripts were sequenced, since all the RNA that had been isolated was reverse transcribed. Sequencing was performed with immunoSEQ multiplex PCR; in TCRdb, only in-frame clones are kept and a portion is missing. This sample has around 310,000 clones, with about 14% found just once. These receptors lack a known antigen. What was sequenced was naive CD4+ T cells from blood. The source is a woman aged 18-29 years with type 1 diabetes.

The chain recombines TRBV18 with TRBJ2-5; no firm D call. The CDR3 consists of 14 residues. Germline V gene sequence: CDR1 KGHSH, CDR2 LQKENI. Deletions cut 3 bases from V and 0 bases from J, with 8 bases between. CDR3 sequence: CASSPGPYQETQYF. The CDR3 DNA is TGTGCCAGCTCACCGGGCCCGTACCAAGAGACCCAGTACTTC.

The chain recombines TRBV27 with TRBJ1-4; TRBD1 aligns across 8 bases. The CDR3 loop spans 16 amino acids. V shed 6 bases and J 8 bases; nucleotides not matched to a gene: 14. Germline V gene sequence: CDR1 MNHEY, CDR2 SMNVEV (reference sequence). The CDR3 nucleotides read TGTGCCAGCAGACCCGGACAGACAGGGGCAGGGGAAAAACTGTTTTTT. The encoded protein is CASRPGQTGAGEKLFF.

The CDR3 loop reads CAWIAGEGGTQYF. The CDR3 coding sequence is TGTGCCTGGATAGCGGGGGAAGGTGGGACCCAGTACTTC. The chain recombines TRBV30 with TRBJ2-5; 9 bases line up with TRBD2. Trimming removed 4 bases from V and 7 bases from J; junction bases left unmatched: 7. The V gene's germline CDR1 is GTSNPN and CDR2 SVGIG (reference sequence). The CDR3 sequence is 13 residues long.

Note on this clone: At the DNA level, this CDR3 is encoded by other sequences in the same sample as well. As DNA, the CDR3 is TGCAGTGCCGGAGCCACAGATACGCAGTATTTT. This gives the protein CSAGATDTQYF. The rearrangement joins TRBV20-1 to TRBJ2-3; unclear D gene. The CDR3 has 11 residues. Germline loops: CDR1 DFQATT, CDR2 SNEGSKA (reference sequence). Trimming removed 6 bases at V and 2 bases at J, with 6 bases between.

Only a few counts were recorded for this clone. This chain links TRBV5-1 with TRBJ2-5; TRBD1 agrees at 9 bases. The CDR3 runs 15 residues. V lost 1 base, J lost 2 bases, and 3 bases stayed unmatched. The germline gives CDR1 SGHRS, CDR2 YFSETQ. This CDR3 reads CASSLTGGKQETQYF. In DNA form, the CDR3 reads TGCGCCAGCAGCTTGACAGGGGGCAAGCAAGAGACCCAGTACTTC.

CDR3 in DNA: TGTGCCAGCAGCTTGCCCGTTCGGACTAGCGGATACACAGATACGCAGTATTTT. It yields the protein CASSLPVRTSGYTDTQYF. The V gene is TRBV13, the J gene TRBJ2-3; 10 bases line up with TRBD2. The CDR3 has 18 amino acids. Trimming removed 3 bases from V and 2 bases from J; junction bases left unmatched: 11. In germline, CDR1 is PRHDT, CDR2 FYEKMQ (reference sequence).

This clone has just a few counts. The chain carries TRBV28 and TRBJ2-7; D possibly corresponds to TRBD2 (6 bases). The CDR3 covers 14 residues. Germline CDR1 and CDR2: MDHEN and SYDVKM. V lost 8 bases and J lost 0, with 14 bases in between. CDR3 protein: CASRAGGASYEQYF. The CDR3 DNA is TGTGCCAGCCGGGCCGGAGGGGCCTCCTACGAGCAGTACTTC.

This chain links TRBV7-3 with TRBJ2-1, with 7 bases identical to TRBD2. The junction had 6 bases not matched to a gene; V was cut back by 5 bases and J by 5 bases. The CDR3 length is 14 residues. CDR1 and CDR2 from the germline V gene are SGHTA and FQGTGA. CDR3 protein: CASSPPGLHNEQFF. Written as DNA, the CDR3 is TGTGCCAGCAGCCCGCCGGGACTACACAATGAGCAGTTCTTC. The whole variable domain, filled in from reference TRBV7-3 and TRBJ2-1, reads GAGVSQTPSNKVTEKGKYVELRCDPISGHTALYWYRQSLGQGPEFLIYFQGTGAADDSGLPNDRFFAVRPEGSVSTLKIQRTERGDSAVYLCASSPPGLHNEQFFGPGTRLTVL.

This clone was seen more than once but under ten times. The rearrangement joins TRBV30 to TRBJ2-7; TRBD2 aligns across 8 bases. This CDR3 has 12 amino acids. Germline assignment: CDR1 GTSNPN and CDR2 SVGIG (reference sequence). CDR3 amino acids: CAYSGISYEQYF. CDR3 in DNA: TGTGCGTATAGCGGGATTTCCTACGAGCAGTACTTC.

There are a few counts of this clone. The sample carries other DNA sequences with the same CDR3. The V gene is TRBV19, the J gene TRBJ1-1; perhaps TRBD1 as D (5 bases). Germline CDR1 LNHDA, CDR2 SQIVND (reference sequence). Trimming pared 6 bases from V and 1 base from J, leaving 9 bases between. The CDR3 length is 13 residues. The chain's CDR3 is CASRLQGNTEAFF. The CDR3 nucleotides are TGTGCCAGTAGGCTTCAGGGGAACACTGAAGCTTTCTTT.

The chain combines TRBV18 with TRBJ2-2; D may be TRBD1 (6 bases). CDR1 and CDR2 (germline): KGHSH, LQKENI. With 1 base removed from V and 5 bases from J, the gap between germline ends came to 11 bases. The CDR3 runs 15 residues. CDR3 DNA sequence: TGTGCCAGCTCACCACGGACAGAAGCGACCGGGGAGCTGTTTTTT. Translating it yields CASSPRTEATGELFF.

The chain joins TRBV5-6 to TRBJ2-7, with a tentative D call TRBD1 (6 bases). This CDR3 has 11 amino acids. Trimming took off 0 bases at V and 11 bases at J, with 9 bases between the two ends. In germline, CDR1 is SGHDT, CDR2 YYEEEE. The DNA of the CDR3 is TGTGCCAGCAGCTTGGGGACAGTGGAGTACGTC. Its translation: CASSLGTVEYV.

The chain combines TRBV27 with TRBJ2-3; D is ambiguous. V was pared by 7 bases and J by 2 bases, with 10 bases between. Per germline, CDR1 MNHEY and CDR2 SMNVEV (reference sequence). This CDR3 has 13 amino acids. The CDR3 reads CASNPTYTDTQYF. CDR3 nucleotides: TGTGCCAGCAATCCGACATACACAGATACGCAGTATTTT.